Listed below are T cell receptor beta chains from one sample, sequenced in a study of early T cells in non-severe SARS-CoV-2 infection. MiXCR, applied by TCRdb to the 5' RACE reads, yields one record per CDR3 protein. The data hold around 58,000 distinct CDR3 sequences, with approximately 12% observed a single time. Sequencing input: whole blood. The receptor set was obtained from an adult who was a healthcare worker with PCR-confirmed SARS-CoV-2 infection or an uninfected control (not recorded which). Each CDR3 is given with its conserved first and last residue. The D gene is left open where the match is weak. A clone size is listed for some rows: how often the clone was seen (once, few, many), or a class if it is expanded.

d_gene: TRBD2
abundance: NA
j_gene: TRBJ2-7
v_gene: TRBV7-2
CDR3aa: CASSFSESGLAGGQQYF
CDR3nt: TGTGCCAGCAGCTTCTCGGAGTCCGGACTAGCGGGGGGGCAGCAGTACTTC

d_gene: TRBD1
abundance: few
j_gene: TRBJ1-6
v_gene: TRBV20-1
CDR3aa: CSAKDRGSYNSPLHF
CDR3nt: TGCAGTGCTAAGGACAGGGGCTCCTATAATTCACCCCTCCACTTT

d_gene: TRBD1
abundance: few
j_gene: TRBJ2-7
v_gene: TRBV7-9
CDR3aa: CASSSPTGPYEQYF
CDR3nt: TGTGCCAGCAGCTCCCCGACAGGGCCCTACGAGCAGTACTTC

d_gene: NA
abundance: many
j_gene: TRBJ2-1
v_gene: TRBV7-8
CDR3aa: CASLMGGIYNEQFF
CDR3nt: TGTGCCAGTCTAATGGGCGGGATATACAATGAGCAGTTCTTC

d_gene: TRBD1
abundance: many
j_gene: TRBJ1-5
v_gene: TRBV7-9
CDR3aa: CASSFGQGASQPQHF
CDR3nt: TGTGCCAGCAGCTTTGGACAGGGGGCGAGTCAGCCCCAGCATTTT

d_gene: TRBD1
abundance: NA
j_gene: TRBJ2-5
v_gene: TRBV20-1
CDR3aa: CSAPDRGFGETQYF
CDR3nt: TGCAGTGCACCGGACAGGGGGTTTGGTGAGACCCAGTACTTC

d_gene: TRBD2
abundance: many
j_gene: TRBJ2-3
v_gene: TRBV7-8
CDR3aa: CASSTSGRTDTQYF
CDR3nt: TGTGCCAGCAGCACTAGCGGGCGCACAGATACGCAGTATTTT

d_gene: NA
abundance: many
j_gene: TRBJ1-6
v_gene: TRBV5-1
CDR3aa: CASSLVPGENSPLHF
CDR3nt: TGCGCCAGCAGCTTGGTTCCGGGGGAAAATTCACCCCTCCACTTT

d_gene: TRBD1
abundance: NA
j_gene: TRBJ1-1
v_gene: TRBV7-9
CDR3aa: CASSSSGGKKTEAFF
CDR3nt: TGTGCCAGCAGCTCCTCAGGGGGGAAGAAGACTGAAGCTTTCTTT

d_gene: NA
abundance: many
j_gene: TRBJ2-2
v_gene: TRBV9
CDR3aa: CASSVVSGSTGELFF
CDR3nt: TGTGCCAGCAGCGTAGTATCGGGAAGTACCGGGGAGCTGTTTTTT

d_gene: NA
abundance: NA
j_gene: TRBJ2-7
v_gene: TRBV21-1
CDR3aa: CASSKALAGVYEQYF
CDR3nt: TGTGCCAGCAGCAAAGCCCTAGCGGGAGTCTACGAGCAGTACTTC

d_gene: NA
abundance: few
j_gene: TRBJ2-7
v_gene: TRBV7-2
CDR3aa: CASSLKFAGASSSYEQYF
CDR3nt: TGTGCCAGCAGCTTAAAATTCGCAGGGGCTAGCTCTTCCTACGAGCAGTACTTC

d_gene: TRBD2
abundance: many
j_gene: TRBJ2-7
v_gene: TRBV2
CDR3aa: CASSGLAGGDEQYF
CDR3nt: TGTGCCAGCAGCGGACTAGCGGGGGGTGACGAGCAGTACTTC

d_gene: TRBD1
abundance: few
j_gene: TRBJ2-1
v_gene: TRBV7-6
CDR3aa: CASSLDRGNNEQFF
CDR3nt: TGTGCCAGCAGCTTAGACAGGGGTAACAATGAGCAGTTCTTC

d_gene: TRBD2
abundance: once
j_gene: TRBJ2-1
v_gene: TRBV3-1
CDR3aa: CASRYGLAGGFSYNEQFF
CDR3nt: TGTGCCAGCAGATACGGACTAGCGGGAGGATTCTCCTACAATGAGCAGTTCTTC

d_gene: NA
abundance: few
j_gene: TRBJ1-6
v_gene: TRBV28
CDR3aa: CASSRWVSPLHF
CDR3nt: TGTGCCAGCAGTAGATGGGTTTCACCCCTCCACTTT

d_gene: TRBD2
abundance: few
j_gene: TRBJ2-2
v_gene: TRBV2
CDR3aa: CARETNPGLAGNTGELFF
CDR3nt: TGTGCCAGAGAAACCAACCCCGGACTAGCGGGGAACACCGGGGAGCTGTTTTTT

d_gene: NA
abundance: NA
j_gene: TRBJ1-1
v_gene: TRBV6-5
CDR3aa: CASRKEVEAFF
CDR3nt: TGTGCCAGCAGGAAGGAGGTAGAAGCTTTCTTT

d_gene: TRBD1
abundance: NA
j_gene: TRBJ1-2
v_gene: TRBV11-2
CDR3aa: CASRVGTGDYGYTF
CDR3nt: TGTGCCAGCCGAGTCGGGACAGGTGACTATGGCTACACCTTC

d_gene: TRBD2
abundance: few
j_gene: TRBJ2-1
v_gene: TRBV28
CDR3aa: CASSLVASGYNEQFF
CDR3nt: TGTGCCAGCAGTTTGGTCGCTAGCGGTTACAATGAGCAGTTCTTC

d_gene: NA
abundance: many
j_gene: TRBJ1-1
v_gene: TRBV14
CDR3aa: CASSQGRLTEAFF
CDR3nt: TGTGCCAGCAGCCAAGGGCGGCTCACTGAAGCTTTCTTT

d_gene: NA
abundance: few
j_gene: TRBJ1-3
v_gene: TRBV27
CDR3aa: CASSDIGQSSGNTIYF
CDR3nt: TGTGCCAGCAGTGACATCGGACAGTCCTCTGGAAACACCATATATTTT

d_gene: TRBD2
abundance: many
j_gene: TRBJ2-1
v_gene: TRBV13
CDR3aa: CASSFSGSSYNEQFF
CDR3nt: TGTGCCAGCAGCTTTAGCGGGTCGTCCTACAATGAGCAGTTCTTC

d_gene: NA
abundance: NA
j_gene: TRBJ1-1
v_gene: TRBV9
CDR3aa: CASTGPNTEAFF
CDR3nt: TGTGCCAGCACCGGACCCAACACTGAAGCTTTCTTT

d_gene: TRBD1
abundance: many
j_gene: TRBJ1-1
v_gene: TRBV6-2/TRBV6-3
CDR3aa: CASSERTGVNTEAFF
CDR3nt: TGTGCCAGCAGTGAACGGACAGGGGTGAACACTGAAGCTTTCTTT

d_gene: TRBD2
abundance: many
j_gene: TRBJ2-3
v_gene: TRBV6-1
CDR3aa: CASSLTSGGADTQYF
CDR3nt: TGTGCCAGCAGTCTTACTAGCGGGGGGGCAGATACGCAGTATTTT

d_gene: TRBD1
abundance: NA
j_gene: TRBJ2-2
v_gene: TRBV7-9
CDR3aa: CASSLGGTGFNTGELFF
CDR3nt: TGTGCCAGCAGCTTAGGAGGGACAGGGTTCAACACCGGGGAGCTGTTTTTT

d_gene: TRBD2
abundance: many
j_gene: TRBJ2-3
v_gene: TRBV29-1
CDR3aa: CSVVRRTSGGLSYTDTQYF
CDR3nt: TGCAGCGTTGTCCGCCGGACTAGCGGGGGCCTTTCCTACACAGATACGCAGTATTTT